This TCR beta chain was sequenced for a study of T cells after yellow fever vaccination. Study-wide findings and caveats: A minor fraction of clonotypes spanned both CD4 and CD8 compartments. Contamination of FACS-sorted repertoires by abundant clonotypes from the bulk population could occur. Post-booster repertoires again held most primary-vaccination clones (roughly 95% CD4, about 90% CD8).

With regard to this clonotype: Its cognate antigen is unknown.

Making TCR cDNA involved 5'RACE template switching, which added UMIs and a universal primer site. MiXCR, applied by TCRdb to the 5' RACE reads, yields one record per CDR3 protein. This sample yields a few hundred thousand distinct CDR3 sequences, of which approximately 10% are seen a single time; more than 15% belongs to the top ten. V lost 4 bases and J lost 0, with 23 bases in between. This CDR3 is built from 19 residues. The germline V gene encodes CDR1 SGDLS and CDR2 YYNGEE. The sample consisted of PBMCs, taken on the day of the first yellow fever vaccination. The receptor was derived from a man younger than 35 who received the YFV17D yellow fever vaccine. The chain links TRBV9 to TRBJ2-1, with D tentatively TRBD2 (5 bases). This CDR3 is CASSPREDGTILSYNEQFF. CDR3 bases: TGTGCCAGCAGCCCCCGGGAAGACGGAACAATTCTCTCCTACAATGAGCAGTTCTTC.